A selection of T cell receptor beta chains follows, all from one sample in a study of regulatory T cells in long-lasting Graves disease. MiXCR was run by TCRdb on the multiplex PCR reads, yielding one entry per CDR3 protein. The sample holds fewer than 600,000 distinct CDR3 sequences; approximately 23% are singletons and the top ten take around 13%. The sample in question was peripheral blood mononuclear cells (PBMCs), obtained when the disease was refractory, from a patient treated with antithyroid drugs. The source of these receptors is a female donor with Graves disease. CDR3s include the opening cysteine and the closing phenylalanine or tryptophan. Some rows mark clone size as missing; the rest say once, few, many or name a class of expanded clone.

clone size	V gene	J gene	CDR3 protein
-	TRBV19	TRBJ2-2	CASSTRTGRTGELFF
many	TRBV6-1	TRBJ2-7	CASGDRGYYEQYF
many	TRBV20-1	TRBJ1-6	CSARGTGRRFDNSPLHF
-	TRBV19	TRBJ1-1	CASSIDSSTEAFF
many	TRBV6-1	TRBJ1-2	CASSTDREGNYGYTF
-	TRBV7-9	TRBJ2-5	CAEGALVGQETQYF
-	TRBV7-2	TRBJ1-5	CASSPSSGGNQPHHF
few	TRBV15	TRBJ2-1	CATSRKRLAANEQFF
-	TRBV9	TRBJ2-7	CASSPWLQQYF
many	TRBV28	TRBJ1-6	CASSLALALHF
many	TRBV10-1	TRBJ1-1	CATPFTGRTEAFF
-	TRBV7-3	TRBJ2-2	CASSLGGAGTGELFF
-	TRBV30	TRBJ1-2	CAWSVVGFGGYTF
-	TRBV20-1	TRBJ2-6	CSARSWVNSGANVLTF
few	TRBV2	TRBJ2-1	CAIGGLAGPYNEQFF
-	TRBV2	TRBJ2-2	CAGSVGTGGVTGELFF
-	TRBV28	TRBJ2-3	CASSLLGGPDTQYF
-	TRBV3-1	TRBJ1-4	CASSRAGSNEKLFF
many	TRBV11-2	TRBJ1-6	CASSLNQGGSPLHF
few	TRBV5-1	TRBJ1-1	CASSPGTGEAFF
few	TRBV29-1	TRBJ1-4	CSVVRQVGEKLFF
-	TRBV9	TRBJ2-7	CASSVGASPPSYEQYF
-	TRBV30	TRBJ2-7	CAWDRSYEQYF
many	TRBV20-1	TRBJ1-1	CSARVGGSYMNTEAFF
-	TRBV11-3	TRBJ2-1	CASSPRQGYEQFF
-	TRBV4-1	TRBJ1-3	CASSQGGSQGLPGNTIYF
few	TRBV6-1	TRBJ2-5	CATGGGRNQETQYF
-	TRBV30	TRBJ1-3	CASTARNSGNTIYF
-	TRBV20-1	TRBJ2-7	CSAREYGGAKRGEQYF
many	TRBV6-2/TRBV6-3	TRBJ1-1	CASSYQGAETEAFF
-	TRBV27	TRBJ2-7	CASSFETPRTTYEQYF
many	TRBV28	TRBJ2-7	CASSSIPGLRTYEQYF
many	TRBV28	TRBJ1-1	CASRFRLAEAFF
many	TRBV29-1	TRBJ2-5	CSVEGETGWGETQYF
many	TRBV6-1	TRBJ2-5	CASREQGEETQYF
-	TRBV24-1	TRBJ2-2	CATSDWSVNTGELFF
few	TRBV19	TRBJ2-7	CASRNSGRAGYEQYF
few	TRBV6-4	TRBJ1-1	CASRLGDRGRGNTEAFF
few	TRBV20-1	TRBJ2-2	CSVTGRGSTGELFF
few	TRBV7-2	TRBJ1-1	CASSVGPDTEAFF
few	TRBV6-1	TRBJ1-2	CASRPPGTADGYTF
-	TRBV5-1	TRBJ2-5	CASSLWGVGLETQYF
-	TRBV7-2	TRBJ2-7	CASSPGGDPTYEQYF
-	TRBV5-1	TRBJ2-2	CASSLDVNTGELFF
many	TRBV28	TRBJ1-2	CASRGDPYGYTF
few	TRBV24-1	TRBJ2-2	CATSETRLAGEKVGELFF
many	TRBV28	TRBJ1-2	CATPDRDYGYTF
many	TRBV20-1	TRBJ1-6	CSARPLDRVNSPLHF
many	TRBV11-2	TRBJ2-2	CASRLGGNTGELFF
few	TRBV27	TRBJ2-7	CASRQTSYPGAGYEQYF
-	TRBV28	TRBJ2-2	CASLDTGELFF
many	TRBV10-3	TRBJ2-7	CAIRRQGEGYEQYF
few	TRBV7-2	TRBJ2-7	CASSSDRVGYEQYF
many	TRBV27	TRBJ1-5	CASSLSQGSNQPQHF
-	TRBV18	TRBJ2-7	CASSLGQYFYEQYF
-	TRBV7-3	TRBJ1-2	CASSPGNRAGGYTF
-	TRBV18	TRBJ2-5	CASCRGESETQYF
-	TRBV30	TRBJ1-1	CAWSVRGGMNTEAFF
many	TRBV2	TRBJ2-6	CASIRSISGANVLTF